This T cell receptor beta chain appears in the sequencing data of a study of blood T cell repertoires in COVID-19. Study in general: Collection of acute and convalescent COVID-19 samples took place in the United States, Italy and Spain.

The CDR3 runs to 12 residues. CDR1 is SQVTM and CDR2 is ANQGSEA in the germline V gene. V was cut by 7 bases and J by 5 bases, with 15 bases left in between. Original analysis: Cell counts per sample came from amplifying reference gene primers. Profiled with immunoSEQ multiplex PCR; TCRdb holds only in-frame clones, not every one. The V and J calls and the clone size are those of that table, but D and trimming were determined from the DNA. Of some 68,000 clones in the sample, just under 85% were seen once. The rearrangement links TRBV29-1 to TRBJ2-7; D remains ambiguous. Sequenced: peripheral blood. This receptor was identified in an older man with acute or convalescent COVID-19. The CDR3 DNA follows: TGCAGCGCCAGGTACTCCCTGGACGAGCAGTACTTC. This sequence encodes CSARYSLDEQYF.